The rows below give T cell receptor beta chains drawn from one sample of a study of blood T cell repertoires in COVID-19. Sequencing used immunoSEQ multiplex PCR; TCRdb keeps in-frame clones, though not all of them. Among nearly 350,000 clones, over 70% were seen once, and the ten largest hold roughly 3%. Sequences were obtained from peripheral blood. Receptors originate from a man aged 25 to 40 with active or convalescent COVID-19. Both conserved end residues are part of each CDR3. The D gene is left open where the match is weak. Only part of the rows carry a size: once, few, many, or a class if the clone is expanded.

length	V	size	D	J	CDR3	DNA
19	TRBV7-8	few	TRBD2	TRBJ2-1	CASSSPGTSGSSSYNEQFF	TGTGCCAGCAGCTCCCCCGGGACTAGCGGGAGCAGCTCCTACAATGAGCAGTTCTTC
16	TRBV5-1	-	TRBD2	TRBJ2-5	CASSSGTSGMRETQYF	TGCGCCAGCAGCTCTGGGACTAGCGGGATGCGGGAGACCCAGTACTTC
14	TRBV27	-	TRBD2	TRBJ2-7	CASSFGGGKWEQYF	TGTGCCAGCAGTTTCGGGGGGGGCAAGTGGGAGCAGTACTTC
15	TRBV30	-	TRBD1	TRBJ1-1	CAWSATRTGGTEAFF	TGTGCCTGGAGTGCCACGAGAACAGGGGGCACTGAAGCTTTCTTT
14	TRBV9	-	-	TRBJ1-2	CASSVVGAVYGYTF	TGTGCCAGCAGCGTAGTGGGGGCCGTCTATGGCTACACCTTC
14	TRBV4-3	-	TRBD1	TRBJ2-7	CASRLDRGSYEQYF	TGCGCCAGCAGACTCGACAGGGGTAGCTACGAGCAGTACTTC
16	TRBV18	once	-	TRBJ1-1	CASSPRGDSLNTEAFF	TGTGCCAGCTCACCACGAGGGGACTCCTTGAACACTGAAGCTTTCTTT
14	TRBV9	few	TRBD2	TRBJ2-1	CASSTHSGGAAQFF	TGTGCCAGCAGCACTCATAGCGGGGGGGCCGCGCAGTTCTTC
15	TRBV11-2	-	-	TRBJ2-7	CASSPNRGRVDEQYF	TGTGCCAGCAGCCCGAACAGAGGCAGGGTCGACGAGCAGTACTTC
12	TRBV14	-	TRBD1	TRBJ1-2	CASSPGRDSRTF	TGTGCCAGCTCCCCTGGTCGGGACAGTCGAACCTTC
14	TRBV27	-	TRBD1	TRBJ1-5	CASSIDRGGQPQHF	TGTGCCAGCAGTATCGACAGGGGTGGACAGCCCCAGCATTTT
15	TRBV28	-	TRBD2	TRBJ2-3	CASGGDGGGTDTQYF	TGTGCCAGCGGAGGTGACGGGGGGGGCACAGATACGCAGTATTTT
14	TRBV6-5	-	-	TRBJ1-1	CASSFVGANTEAFF	TGTGCCAGCAGTTTCGTCGGAGCCAACACTGAAGCTTTCTTT
18	TRBV9	few	TRBD2	TRBJ2-4	CASSAGGVAGLAKNIQYF	TGTGCCAGCAGCGCGGGAGGGGTTGCGGGTCTAGCCAAAAACATTCAGTACTTC
10	TRBV12-3/TRBV12-4	-	-	TRBJ2-7	CASSGYEQYF	TGTGCCAGCAGCGGTTACGAGCAGTACTTC
13	TRBV28	-	-	TRBJ1-1	CASSLYSGAEAFF	TGTGCCAGCAGTTTATATTCGGGAGCTGAAGCTTTCTTT
15	TRBV28	once	TRBD1	TRBJ2-3	CASITGTAQADTQYF	TGTGCCAGCATCACCGGGACAGCCCAAGCAGATACGCAGTATTTT
14	TRBV7-9	-	-	TRBJ1-5	CASSLAGANQPQHF	TGTGCCAGCAGCTTAGCGGGGGCAAATCAGCCCCAGCATTTT
13	TRBV12-3/TRBV12-4	-	-	TRBJ1-1	CASSPGLPHEAFF	TGTGCCAGCAGCCCGGGACTCCCCCATGAAGCTTTCTTT
15	TRBV4-3	-	-	TRBJ1-3	CASSRYYEVENTIYF	TGCGCCAGCAGCCGCTACTACGAAGTGGAAAACACCATATATTTT
13	TRBV27	-	TRBD1	TRBJ1-6	CASSLQGNSPLHF	TGTGCCAGCAGCCTACAGGGGAATTCACCCCTCCACTTT
15	TRBV2	once	TRBD1	TRBJ1-2	CASSALRGRNYGYTF	TGTGCCAGCAGTGCCCTCAGGGGGCGTAACTATGGCTACACCTTC
16	TRBV7-3	many	TRBD1	TRBJ2-3	CASSSRPDRGADTQYF	TGTGCCAGCAGCTCCCGGCCCGACAGGGGTGCAGATACGCAGTATTTT
15	TRBV11-3	once	TRBD1	TRBJ1-3	CASSVRDRPGNTIYF	TGTGCCAGCAGCGTCCGGGACAGACCTGGAAACACCATATATTTT
13	TRBV28	-	-	TRBJ2-7	CASSPQRRTEQYF	TGTGCCAGCAGTCCTCAACGTAGAACCGAGCAGTACTTC
17	TRBV5-6	-	TRBD2	TRBJ2-1	CASSSLAQRELHNEQFF	TGTGCCAGCAGCTCGCTCGCTCAGCGGGAGCTCCACAATGAGCAGTTCTTC
16	TRBV2	-	TRBD2	TRBJ2-3	CASSLSGGGSTDTQYF	TGTGCCAGCAGTCTCTCCGGGGGGGGGTCCACAGATACGCAGTATTTT
19	TRBV4-1	-	TRBD1	TRBJ1-6	CASSQEGGRDSSYNSPLHF	TGCGCCAGCAGCCAAGAAGGGGGCCGGGACAGCTCCTATAATTCACCCCTCCACTTT
14	TRBV10-2	-	-	TRBJ2-3	CASSEGGTVDTQYF	TGCGCCAGCAGTGAGGGCGGGACGGTAGATACGCAGTATTTT
18	TRBV25-1	-	TRBD1	TRBJ2-2	CASSGGRDRGRHSGELFF	TGTGCCAGCAGTGGGGGTAGGGACAGGGGGCGTCATTCCGGGGAGCTGTTTTTT
15	TRBV9	-	-	TRBJ2-1	CASSVGTGSYNEQFF	TGTGCCAGCAGCGTAGGTACAGGGAGCTACAATGAGCAGTTCTTC
16	TRBV7-2	-	TRBD2	TRBJ2-5	CASSSLAGGLQETQYF	TGTGCCAGCAGCTCCCTAGCGGGGGGCCTCCAAGAGACCCAGTACTTC
14	TRBV19	-	-	TRBJ2-5	CASRGRGEGETQYF	TGTGCCAGCAGGGGACGCGGAGAGGGAGAGACCCAGTACTTC
16	TRBV7-3	-	-	TRBJ2-2	CASSLPSDRNTGELFF	TGTGCCAGCAGCTTACCATCGGACAGAAACACCGGGGAGCTGTTTTTT
15	TRBV19	-	TRBD2	TRBJ2-1	CASSPMPGGLNEQFF	TGTGCCAGTAGCCCTATGCCGGGGGGGCTAAATGAGCAGTTCTTC
15	TRBV12-5	-	TRBD1	TRBJ2-7	CASGTKPTGSHEQYF	TGTGCTAGTGGCACCAAGCCGACAGGGTCCCACGAGCAGTACTTC
12	TRBV10-3	-	-	TRBJ2-7	CAISESMRVQYF	TGTGCCATCAGTGAGTCGATGCGGGTTCAGTACTTC
14	TRBV2	-	TRBD1	TRBJ1-5	CASSGNRGYQPQHF	TGTGCCAGCAGTGGCAACAGGGGATATCAGCCCCAGCATTTT
15	TRBV4-3	-	TRBD1	TRBJ1-5	CASSQDGSGGEPQHF	TGCGCCAGCAGCCAAGATGGTTCAGGGGGCGAGCCCCAGCATTTT
13	TRBV3-1/TRBV3-2	few	-	TRBJ2-1	CASSRLIYNEQFF	TGTGCCAGCAGCCGACTTATCTACAATGAGCAGTTCTTC
14	TRBV2	-	TRBD1	TRBJ1-6	CASSNRGIDSPLHF	TGTGCCAGCAGTAACAGGGGGATTGATTCACCCCTCCACTTT
14	TRBV4-1	-	-	TRBJ2-3	CASSEEESTDTQYF	TGCGCCAGCAGCGAAGAGGAGAGCACAGATACGCAGTATTTT
15	TRBV7-2	-	TRBD2	TRBJ2-3	CASSPLAGGPDTQYF	TGTGCCAGCAGCCCCCTAGCGGGAGGGCCGGATACGCAGTATTTT
13	TRBV4-2	-	-	TRBJ1-1	CASSQDLYNEAFF	TGTGCCAGCAGCCAAGATTTATATAATGAAGCTTTCTTT
12	TRBV18	-	-	TRBJ2-3	CASSPVEDTQYF	TGTGCCAGCTCGCCAGTGGAGGATACGCAGTATTTT
13	TRBV19	-	-	TRBJ2-7	CASSGGAGDEQYF	TGTGCCAGTAGTGGCGGCGCTGGCGACGAGCAGTACTTC
23	TRBV24-1	-	-	TRBJ2-7	CATSELPRQAKSTPTNPGHEQYF	TGTGCCACCAGTGAACTCCCTCGACAGGCAAAGTCTACCCCTACGAACCCTGGCCACGAGCAGTACTTC
15	TRBV21-1	-	-	TRBJ2-2	CASTRTGGNTGELFF	TGTGCCAGCACAAGGACAGGGGGGAACACCGGGGAGCTGTTTTTT
15	TRBV4-3	-	-	TRBJ1-2	CASSQDSGSRGGYTF	TGCGCCAGCAGCCAAGATAGTGGGTCAAGGGGTGGCTACACCTTC
15	TRBV6-1	-	-	TRBJ1-6	CASSEQGTYNSPLHF	TGTGCCAGCAGTGAGCAGGGGACCTATAATTCACCCCTCCACTTT
16	TRBV9	-	TRBD2	TRBJ2-1	CASSVMGGTIYNEQFF	TGTGCCAGCAGCGTAATGGGGGGGACTATCTACAATGAGCAGTTCTTC